These 23 T cell receptor beta chains share one sample of origin, sequenced in a study of T cells in Graves' hyperthyroidism and ophthalmopathy. RNA transcripts yielded amplified TCR beta CDR3 regions. HTBI primers were employed in a first-round RT-PCR of the TCR CDR3. TCRdb used MiXCR to reprocess the multiplex PCR reads, holding one entry per CDR3 protein. The sample contains about 290,000 distinct CDR3 sequences, about a sixth of which appear only once. Input material: blood. These TCRs come from a woman aged 55-69 years with Graves' ophthalmopathy.

This clonotype was recorded at least ten times. The V call is TRBV28, the J call TRBJ1-2, with D uncertain. This CDR3 spans 13 amino acids. CDR1 MDHEN and CDR2 SYDVKM come from the germline V gene. V was shortened by 8 bases and J by 4 bases, with 14 bases between the two germline ends. CDR3 in DNA: TGTGCCAGCGCTCAGCAAGGAAGCTATGGCTACACCTTC. Translation: CASAQQGSYGYTF.

This clonotype was detected many times. The chain combines TRBV11-3 with TRBJ2-7; TRBD1 matches at 9 bases. Germline assignment: CDR1 SGHNT and CDR2 YENEEA. V lost 5 bases, J lost 5 bases, and 10 bases stayed unmatched. The CDR3 is made up of 15 amino acids. The CDR3 DNA sequence: TGTGCCAGCAGCAAGGGACAGGGTACTTCCGACGAGCAGTACTTC. Its protein product is CASSKGQGTSDEQYF.

This clonotype was counted ten times or more. This chain links TRBV2 with TRBJ2-7, with 8 bases identical to TRBD1. The CDR3 extends over 15 amino acids. V shed 2 bases, J shed 6 bases, and the junction held 9 bases outside the gene matches. Germline values: CDR1 SNHLY, CDR2 FYNNEI. The CDR3 nucleotides read TGTGCCAGCAGTGAATTAGGACAGGGTAACGGCGAGCAGTACTTC. Protein sequence: CASSELGQGNGEQYF.

This clonotype appeared once. A much larger clone differs by one base, so this may be a read error. The chain uses TRBV5-1 and TRBJ2-7, with no clear D. The CDR3 runs to 13 residues. Germline values: CDR1 SGHRS, CDR2 YFSETQ. The CDR3 is CAGSPAGPYEQYF. The CDR3 DNA follows: TGCGCCGGCAGCCCCGCCGGGCCCTACGAGCAGTACTTC.

This clonotype was seen once. The gene calls are TRBV18 and TRBJ2-5; no reliable D call. Per the germline V gene, CDR1 is KGHSH and CDR2 is LQKENI. The CDR3 has 13 amino acids. The germline V and J ends were trimmed by 5 bases and 3 bases, with 10 bases remaining between them. The CDR3 DNA is TGTGCCAGCTCAGTGGGCACCGAAGAGACCCAGTACTTC. As protein: CASSVGTEETQYF.

This clonotype was detected a few times. Given a much more abundant clone one base away, this may be a read error. This rearrangement joins TRBV3-1 to TRBJ1-2; D unresolved. The CDR3 is 14 amino acids. The ends were cut back, 3 bases at V and 3 bases at J, with 11 bases in the middle. Per germline, CDR1 LGHDT and CDR2 YNNKEL (reference sequence). The CDR3 region has the DNA TGTGCCAGCAGCCACGTAGACGGGGACTATGGCTACACCTTC. Translated, it gives CASSHVDGDYGYTF.

This clonotype was seen ten or more times. The chain couples TRBV12-3 or TRBV12-4 to TRBJ1-2; possibly TRBD1 for D (6 bases). The CDR3 is made up of 14 amino acids. Trimming removed 3 bases at V and 3 bases at J, with 11 bases between. The CDR3 sequence is CASSLDRIYYGYTF. The CDR3 nucleotides read TGTGCCAGCAGTTTGGACAGAATCTACTATGGCTACACCTTC.

The chain has TRBV6-1 and TRBJ2-5; no definite D call. CDR1 and CDR2 (germline): MNHNS, SASEGT. This CDR3 region has 14 residues. Trimming left V 2 bases short and J 1 base short, with 8 bases between. The chain's CDR3 is CASSENVAQETQYF. The CDR3 DNA is TGTGCCAGCAGTGAAAACGTCGCCCAAGAGACCCAGTACTTC.

This clonotype was recorded at least ten times. J is TRBJ2-3 and V is TRBV7-9, with 14 bases matching TRBD2. Trimming took 4 bases from V and 6 from J; bases not matched to a gene: 6. The CDR3 runs 16 residues. Germline V lookup: CDR1 SEHNR, CDR2 FQNEAQ (reference sequence). In nucleotides, the CDR3 is TGTGCCAGCAGCTCCGGGACTAGCGGGGGAAGGGATACGCAGTATTTT. Translated, it gives CASSSGTSGGRDTQYF.

This clonotype was observed many times. The chain uses TRBV4-2 and TRBJ1-2; a weak D match, TRBD1 (6 bases). This CDR3 comprises 15 residues. The germline V gene has CDR1 LGHNA and CDR2 YNFKEQ. V lost 0 bases and J 7 bases, leaving 15 bases between the germline ends. The CDR3 DNA follows: TGTGCCAGCAGCCAAGATCAGGGGACTGAGGGTGGCTACACCTTC. As protein: CASSQDQGTEGGYTF.

This clonotype was seen ten or more times. This sequence joins TRBV11-2 and TRBJ1-2; possibly TRBD1 for D (5 bases). The CDR3 runs 12 residues. V was clipped by 4 bases and J by 8 bases, with 11 bases between them. Germline lookup yields CDR1 SGHAT and CDR2 FQNNGV. CDR3 residues: CASSSQGGGYTF. CDR3 DNA sequence: TGTGCCAGCAGCTCCCAGGGCGGAGGCTACACCTTC. Filled out from reference TRBV11-2 and TRBJ1-2, the complete variable domain reads EAGVAQSPRYKIIEKRQSVAFWCNPISGHATLYWYQQILGQGPKLLIQFQNNGVVDDSQLPKDRFSAERLKGVDSTLKIQPAKLEDSAVYLCASSSQGGGYTFGSGTRLTVV.

The rearrangement joins TRBV5-1 to TRBJ2-3; D is unresolved. The CDR3 extends over 15 amino acids. The V gene lost 1 base and the J gene lost 1 base, with 10 bases spanning the gap. Per the germline V gene, CDR1 is SGHRS and CDR2 is YFSETQ. In nucleotides, the CDR3 is TGCGCCAGCAGCTTGTATGGAGAAGGCACAGATACGCAGTATTTT. As protein: CASSLYGEGTDTQYF.

This clonotype was counted many times. The rearrangement uses TRBV11-2 and TRBJ2-5; TRBD1 aligns across 10 bases. The CDR3 consists of 16 residues. Looked up from germline, CDR1 is SGHAT and CDR2 is FQNNGV. The V segment lost 3 bases and the J segment 4 bases; nucleotides outside the gene matches: 8. The CDR3 loop reads CASSLGPGQGSETQYF. CDR3 sequence (DNA): TGTGCCAGCAGCTTGGGGCCGGGACAGGGGTCAGAGACCCAGTACTTC.

This chain links TRBV2 with TRBJ2-3; no firm D call. The germline CDR1 and CDR2 sequences are SNHLY and FYNNEI. The germline V and J ends were trimmed by 3 bases and 3 bases, with 7 bases remaining between them. The CDR3 extends over 13 amino acids. In DNA form, the CDR3 reads TGTGCCAGCAGTGAGCTAGAAACAGATACGCAGTATTTT. Translated, it gives CASSELETDTQYF.

This clonotype appeared a few times. The V and J genes are TRBV20-1 and TRBJ1-5; D is unclear. Germline V CDR1 and CDR2: DFQATT, SNEGSKA (reference sequence). This CDR3 has 15 amino acids. V lost 3 bases, J lost 2 bases, and 14 bases lay in between. CDR3 sequence (DNA): TGCAGTGCTAGTGAGCCCTTCCGAGGCAATCAGCCCCAGCATTTT. Protein sequence: CSASEPFRGNQPQHF.

In its sample, this clonotype was seen a few times. The rearrangement links TRBV20-1 to TRBJ1-5, with 9 positions matching TRBD1. The CDR3 totals 16 residues. Unmatched junction bases numbered 10, after V lost 0 bases and J lost 7 bases. Germline V CDR1 and CDR2: DFQATT, SNEGSKA (reference sequence). CDR3 residues: CSARDTGGASRQPQHF. CDR3 bases: TGCAGTGCTAGAGATACAGGGGGCGCGAGTCGGCAGCCCCAGCATTTT.

This clonotype was recorded a few times. This may come from a read error, since a much larger clone is one base off. The chain carries TRBV5-1 and TRBJ2-1; D is unclear. Trimming cost V 0 bases and J 9 bases, with 10 bases left between them. Germline assignment: CDR1 SGHRS and CDR2 YFSETQ. This CDR3 region has 13 residues. CDR3 in amino acids: CASSLAPNSEQFF. The CDR3 DNA follows: TGCGCCAGCAGCTTGGCACCGAATAGTGAGCAGTTCTTC.

The table lists this clonotype with many counts. The chain couples TRBV7-9 to TRBJ2-5, with D hard to call. The germline V gene has CDR1 SEHNR and CDR2 FQNEAQ (reference sequence). Deletions cut 4 bases from V and 5 bases from J, with 8 bases between. The CDR3 length is 12 residues. This CDR3 reads CASSWVPETQYF. The CDR3 DNA follows: TGTGCCAGCAGCTGGGTCCCGGAGACCCAGTACTTC.

The chain recombines TRBV30 with TRBJ1-1; 10 bases line up with TRBD1. CDR3 length: 13 residues. Germline CDR1 reads GTSNPN; CDR2 reads SVGIG (reference sequence). J was trimmed by 4 bases and V by 5 bases; bases with no gene match: 4. DNA for the CDR3: TGTGCCTGGGGGACAGGGGTGGGCACTGAAGCTTTCTTT. Amino acids: CAWGTGVGTEAFF.

The chain uses TRBV9 and TRBJ2-5, with D tentatively TRBD2 (6 bases). V shed 4 bases and J shed 5 bases, with 15 bases lying between them. CDR1 is SGDLS, CDR2 YYNGEE, per germline. This CDR3 has 14 residues. Here the CDR3 reads CASSHGRIQETQYF. DNA of the CDR3: TGTGCCAGCAGCCACGGGAGAATACAGGAGACCCAGTACTTC.

This clonotype occurred a few times. This chain connects TRBV28 to TRBJ2-7, with TRBD1 identical over 10 bases. V dropped 6 bases and J dropped 5; count of bases not matched to a gene: 10. CDR1 and CDR2 (germline): MDHEN, SYDVKM. The CDR3 has 15 residues. The CDR3: CASSPSGQGTDEQYF. DNA of the CDR3: TGTGCCAGCAGCCCATCGGGACAGGGGACCGACGAGCAGTACTTC.

This clonotype showed up many times. This rearrangement joins TRBV5-1 to TRBJ2-3; 8 bases agree with TRBD1. V shed 7 bases, J shed 2 bases, and the junction held 6 bases outside the gene matches. Germline loops: CDR1 SGHRS, CDR2 YFSETQ. This CDR3 comprises 14 residues. CDR3 in amino acids: CASGRTGNTDTQYF. CDR3 in DNA: TGCGCCAGCGGTCGGACAGGGAACACAGATACGCAGTATTTT.

The rearrangement joins TRBV5-1 to TRBJ2-1, with 8 bases identical to TRBD1. The trim removed 4 bases at V and 1 base at J, leaving 10 bases unmatched. The length of the CDR3 is 17 residues. CDR1 is SGHRS, CDR2 YFSETQ, per germline. This CDR3 is CASSLTAGGSSYNEQFF. CDR3 sequence (DNA): TGCGCCAGCAGCCTAACCGCAGGGGGCAGTTCCTACAATGAGCAGTTCTTC.